These 17 T cell receptor beta chains share one sample of origin, sequenced in a study of T cell responses to AZD1222 COVID-19 vaccine. Assay: immunoSEQ multiplex PCR; the TCRdb copy retains only in-frame clones and omits some. The top ten hold roughly 2% of the sample, which has around 150,000 clones, over 85% seen once. The material sequenced was peripheral blood, taken on day 0 of AZD1222 vaccination. The receptors derive from an adult in good health.

The chain links TRBV18 to TRBJ2-1; 10 nucleotides align to TRBD1. CDR3 length: 14 amino acids. Trimming took 3 bases from V and 9 from J; bases not matched to a gene: 5. Germline V gene sequence: CDR1 KGHSH, CDR2 LQKENI. The CDR3 is CASSPSTGGSEQFF. CDR3 bases: TGTGCCAGCTCACCGTCGACAGGGGGCTCTGAGCAGTTCTTC.

This clone was seen just once. The chain combines TRBV6-1 with TRBJ1-2; D is uncertain. V lost 0 bases and J 5 bases, leaving 10 bases between the germline ends. There are 14 residues in the CDR3. Germline assignment: CDR1 MNHNS and CDR2 SASEGT. The CDR3 DNA follows: TGTGCCAGCAGTGAAGCTGGAGAAGTTTATGGCTACACCTTC. As protein: CASSEAGEVYGYTF.

This chain uses TRBV2 with TRBJ1-5; 8 bases are a match to TRBD1. This CDR3 is built from 15 residues. Looked up from germline, CDR1 is SNHLY and CDR2 is FYNNEI. After removal of 4 bases from V and 1 base from J, the junction contained 3 bases not matched to a gene. The CDR3 DNA is TGTGCCAGCAGTGGGACAGGGTTGAGCAATCAGCCCCAGCATTTT. Amino acid sequence: CASSGTGLSNQPQHF.

The chain uses TRBV19 and TRBJ1-2, with D perhaps TRBD1 (6 bases). The CDR3 covers 15 residues. Germline V gene sequence: CDR1 LNHDA, CDR2 SQIVND (reference sequence). V lost 1 base to trimming and J lost 12 bases, with 21 bases between them. The CDR3 here is CASSIGGRHLQGNTF. The CDR3 region has the DNA TGTGCCAGTAGTATAGGAGGAAGGCACCTACAGGGAAACACCTTC.

V and J are TRBV19 and TRBJ1-2; maybe TRBD1 (5 bases). Germline V gives CDR1 LNHDA, CDR2 SQIVND (reference sequence). V was shortened by 6 bases and J by 4 bases, with 12 bases between the two germline ends. CDR3 size: 13 residues. CDR3 coding DNA: TGTGCCAGTAGGGACGGGGGAGGCTATGGCTACACCTTC. Translated, it gives CASRDGGGYGYTF. The variable domain in full, with the rest retrieved from reference TRBV19 and TRBJ1-2, is DGGITQSPKYLFRKEGQNVTLSCEQNLNHDAMYWYRQDPGQGLRLIYYSQIVNDFQKGDIAEGYSVSREKKESFPLTVTSAQKNPTAFYLCASRDGGGYGYTFGSGTRLTVV.

The chain has TRBV11-2 and TRBJ1-1; a possible D gene is TRBD1 (5 bases). Germline values: CDR1 SGHAT, CDR2 FQNNGV. Trimming took off 6 bases at V and 2 bases at J, with 16 bases between the two ends. The CDR3 spans 15 residues. As DNA, the CDR3 is TGTGCCAGCAGAAAGCAGGGAACTCTCAACACTGAAGCTTTCTTT. Its translation: CASRKQGTLNTEAFF.

The chain uses TRBV3-1 (or the pseudogene TRBV3-2) and TRBJ1-3, with a tentative D call TRBD1 (5 bases). The ends were cut back, 8 bases at V and 2 bases at J, with 13 bases in the middle. The CDR3 is 14 amino acids. The germline CDR1 and CDR2 sequences are LGHDT and YNNKEL (reference sequence). The DNA for the CDR3 is TGTGCCAGCCAGAGTAGAGGGGCTGGAAACACCATATATTTT. It translates to CASQSRGAGNTIYF.

The rearrangement links TRBV7-2 to TRBJ1-6; D not certain. CDR3 length equals 14 residues. Germline values: CDR1 SGHTA, CDR2 FQGNSA. The germline V and J ends were trimmed by 0 bases and 6 bases, with 6 bases remaining between them. CDR3 sequence: CASSLAHPNSPLHF. CDR3 sequence (DNA): TGTGCCAGCAGCTTAGCTCACCCTAATTCACCCCTCCACTTT.

This clone has just one count. V and J are TRBV3-1 (or the pseudogene TRBV3-2) and TRBJ2-5, with 8 bases lining up with TRBD2. Germline assignment: CDR1 LGHDT and CDR2 YNNKEL (reference sequence). The CDR3 sequence is 17 residues long. With V trimmed by 3 bases and J by 5 bases, 14 bases remained unmatched. The CDR3 nucleotides are TGTGCCAGCAGCCAGGGGGGTAGCGGGACTGGGATGGAGACCCAGTACTTC. Its translation is CASSQGGSGTGMETQYF.

The rearrangement joins TRBV11-3 to TRBJ2-2; no firm D call. The CDR3 covers 13 residues. Germline assignment: CDR1 SGHNT and CDR2 YENEEA. V was shortened by 1 base and J by 5 bases, with 5 bases between the two germline ends. This CDR3 is CASSLALTGELFF. The CDR3 DNA reads as TGTGCCAGCAGCTTAGCGTTGACCGGGGAGCTGTTTTTT.

The CDR3 protein is CAISNYKDQGSRDTQYF. As DNA, the CDR3 is TGTGCCATCTCAAACTACAAGGATCAGGGTTCTAGGGATACGCAGTATTTT. J is TRBJ2-3 and V is TRBV13, with TRBD1 as a possible D gene (5 bases). The V end lost 10 bases, the J end lost 6 bases, and 29 bases lay between the germline ends. The CDR3 spans 17 residues. Looked up from germline, CDR1 is PRHDT and CDR2 is FYEKMQ (reference sequence).

This clone was seen more than once but under ten times. The chain joins TRBV29-1 to TRBJ1-1; TRBD1 matches at 7 bases. The V segment lost 6 bases and the J segment 0 bases; nucleotides outside the gene matches: 7. The CDR3 covers 14 residues. The germline gives CDR1 SQVTM, CDR2 ANQGSEA. The CDR3 sequence: CSVGTVFMNTEAFF. Here the CDR3 DNA reads TGCAGCGTCGGGACAGTCTTCATGAACACTGAAGCTTTCTTT.

This chain joins TRBV7-8 and TRBJ1-4; D ambiguous. Deletions cut 1 base from V and 5 bases from J, with 17 bases between. From germline, CDR1 is SGHVS and CDR2 FQNEAQ. This CDR3 is 17 amino acids long. The CDR3 protein is CASSLEAKGNTNEKLFF. The CDR3 DNA reads TGTGCCAGCAGCTTAGAAGCGAAAGGGAACACAAATGAAAAACTGTTTTTT. Full variable domain (outside the CDR3, taken from reference TRBV7-8 and TRBJ1-4): GAGVSQSPRYKVAKRGQDVALRCDPISGHVSLFWYQQALGQGPEFLTYFQNEAQLDKSGLPSDRFFAERPEGSVSTLKIQRTQQEDSAVYLCASSLEAKGNTNEKLFFGSGTQLSVL.

This rearrangement joins TRBV13 to TRBJ1-2, with unresolved D. Germline assignment: CDR1 PRHDT and CDR2 FYEKMQ (reference sequence). The CDR3 is 14 amino acids. The ends were cut back, 2 bases at V and 2 bases at J, with 9 bases in the middle. Here the CDR3 reads CASSLRLANYGYTF. The CDR3 coding sequence is TGTGCCAGCAGCTTAAGACTCGCGAACTATGGCTACACCTTC.

The rearrangement links TRBV10-2 to TRBJ1-1; the D gene is possibly TRBD1 (5 bases). Trimming took off 6 bases at V and 1 base at J, with 18 bases between the two ends. This CDR3 comprises 16 residues. Per germline, CDR1 WSHSY and CDR2 SAAADI. The CDR3 is CASSGVGVSGNTEAFF. The DNA of the CDR3 is TGCGCCAGCAGCGGAGTGGGGGTTTCAGGGAACACTGAAGCTTTCTTT.

The DNA of the CDR3 is TGCGCCAGCAGTGAGTCCCTTTTGGGACAGTCGAACTACGAGCAGTACTTC. Its protein product is CASSESLLGQSNYEQYF. The rearrangement links TRBV10-1 to TRBJ2-7, with 7 nucleotides matching TRBD1. The CDR3 totals 17 residues. CDR1 and CDR2 from the germline V gene are WNHNN and SYGVQD (reference sequence). Trimming took 0 bases from V and 3 from J; bases not matched to a gene: 11.

The CDR3 sequence is CATSDDSGSTYEQYF. DNA for the CDR3: TGTGCCACCAGTGATGATAGCGGGAGCACCTACGAGCAGTACTTC. This chain links TRBV24-1 with TRBJ2-7; 9 bases agree with TRBD2. Germline V gene data show CDR1 as KGHDR and CDR2 as SFDVKD. The trim removed 3 bases at V and 2 bases at J, leaving 4 bases unmatched. This CDR3 is built from 15 residues.